A selection of T cell receptor beta chains follows, all from one sample in a study of shared clonotypes between healthy human individuals. The protocol was immunoSEQ multiplex PCR, while the TCRdb copy is restricted to in-frame clones and leaves out a portion. There are about half a million clones in the sample; 65% to 85% occur only once, and more than 9.5% lies in the top ten. Input material: PBMCs. Source of these receptors: a woman aged 40 to 55 in good health. Some clones in this sample may be carry-over from other donors' samples. The CDR3 runs from the conserved cysteine through the conserved F or W. A D gene is named only where the DNA matches it firmly. Size is stated for part of the rows, as once, few or many counts, or as a class when the clone is expanded.

V	D	J	length	size	DNA	CDR3
TRBV7-8	-	TRBJ1-5	13	once	TGTGCCAGCAGCATAAGGGGTGATCAGCCCCAGCATTTT	CASSIRGDQPQHF
TRBV6-5	TRBD1	TRBJ2-3	16	once	TGTGCCAGCAGTTCGCAACTGCCAGGGGGAACAGATACGCAGTATTTT	CASSSQLPGGTDTQYF
TRBV27	TRBD1	TRBJ2-2	14	few	TGTGCCAGTCAAGGACAGGGGAGCACCGGGGAGCTGTTTTTT	CASQGQGSTGELFF
TRBV5-4	TRBD1	TRBJ2-7	17	-	TGTGCCAGCAGCTTGGCCGAGGGACAGGGGGTTTACTACGAGCAGTACTTC	CASSLAEGQGVYYEQYF
TRBV5-1	-	TRBJ2-1	13	-	TGCGCCAGCAGCTTGGGGCCGTTCTATGAGCAGTTCTTC	CASSLGPFYEQFF
TRBV7-2	TRBD1	TRBJ1-2	15	-	TGTGCCAGCAGCTTAGTAGGGACAGTGAACTATGGCTACACCTTC	CASSLVGTVNYGYTF
TRBV7-9	TRBD1	TRBJ2-7	15	once	TGTGCCAGCAGCGGAGGGACAGGTGGTTCCTACGAGCAGTACTTC	CASSGGTGGSYEQYF
TRBV25-1	-	TRBJ1-1	14	-	TGTGCCAGCAGTGGCTGCAGCCTGAACACTGAAGCTTTCTTT	CASSGCSLNTEAFF
TRBV18	TRBD1	TRBJ2-7	16	-	TGTGCCAGCTCACCAACCCGGACAGGGACGTACTACGAGCAGTACTTC	CASSPTRTGTYYEQYF
TRBV6-5	TRBD2	TRBJ2-7	15	-	TGTGCCAGCAGACCATCACTAGCGGGAGCAACCGAGCAGTACTTC	CASRPSLAGATEQYF
TRBV7-2	-	TRBJ2-1	17	many	TGTGCCAGCAGCTTAAACGCGCGGCTAGCCGGTTACAATGAGCAGTTCTTC	CASSLNARLAGYNEQFF
TRBV18	TRBD1	TRBJ2-6	17	-	TGTGCCAGCTCACCTGCCGGGACAGTCTCTGGGGCCAACGTCCTGACTTTC	CASSPAGTVSGANVLTF
TRBV30	TRBD2	TRBJ2-1	14	once	TGTGCCTGGAGTCGGGGGGGCTTGTACAATGAGCAGTTCTTC	CAWSRGGLYNEQFF
TRBV27	TRBD1	TRBJ2-2	18	once	TGTGCCAGCAGTTTAGAGGCTCCCGACAGGGGGAACACCGGGGAGCTGTTTTTT	CASSLEAPDRGNTGELFF
TRBV18	-	TRBJ1-1	14	-	TGTGCCAGCTCACCACCACAGGGAGACACTGAAGCTTTCTTT	CASSPPQGDTEAFF
TRBV19	-	TRBJ1-1	14	once	TGTGCCAGTAGTATGGAGGCGGGGGTAACTGAAGCTTTCTTT	CASSMEAGVTEAFF
TRBV5-1	-	TRBJ2-7	14	-	TGCGCCAGCAGCTCCGACCCCAACTCCTACGAGCAGTACTTC	CASSSDPNSYEQYF
TRBV7-3	-	TRBJ2-1	15	-	TGTGCCAGCAGCTTAATGGCGGACTCCTACAATGAGCAGTTCTTC	CASSLMADSYNEQFF
TRBV28	-	TRBJ2-7	12	once	TGTGCCAGCAGTTTTCAAAACTACGAGCAGTACTTC	CASSFQNYEQYF
TRBV7-2	-	TRBJ1-2	12	once	TGTGCCAGCAGCTGGGGGCGGATGGGCTACACCTTC	CASSWGRMGYTF
TRBV7-9	-	TRBJ2-7	12	-	TGTGCCAGCGGGCCTCTTAGTTGGGAGCAGTACTTC	CASGPLSWEQYF
TRBV5-1	TRBD2	TRBJ2-7	16	-	TGCGCCAGCAGCTTTACCAACCGACTAGCCCCCTACGAGCAGTACTTC	CASSFTNRLAPYEQYF
TRBV27	-	TRBJ1-1	14	once	TGTGCCAGCAGCCCTAGGGCGGTTCACTTCAGAGCTTTCTTT	CASSPRAVHFRAFF
TRBV7-8	TRBD2	TRBJ2-1	17	-	TGTGCCAGCAGCTTGGGACTAGCGGGAGCGGGTTACAATGAGCAGTTCTTC	CASSLGLAGAGYNEQFF
TRBV28	TRBD1	TRBJ2-2	14	-	TGTGCCAGCATCAGGGGGCAGGGCACCGGGGAGCTGTTTTTT	CASIRGQGTGELFF
TRBV7-8	TRBD2	TRBJ2-2	17	-	TGTGCCAGCAGCCTACGGACTAGCGGGAGTGGAACCGGGGAGCTGTTTTTT	CASSLRTSGSGTGELFF
TRBV7-9	TRBD1	TRBJ2-7	14	-	TGTGCCAGCAGCTTAGGAGGGACAGGGGTCGAGCAGTACTTC	CASSLGGTGVEQYF
TRBV18	-	TRBJ2-2	16	-	TGTGCCAGCTCACCACCGAACAGGGTGGACACCGGGGAGCTGTTTTTT	CASSPPNRVDTGELFF
TRBV4-2	-	TRBJ2-7	17	-	TGTGCCAGCAGCCACCGGGGGCGGGGGAGCGCATATTACGAGCAGTACTTC	CASSHRGRGSAYYEQYF
TRBV28	TRBD1	TRBJ1-4	15	-	TGTGCCAGCAGGGACACAGGGGTGCCTGAAGAAAAACTGTTTTTT	CASRDTGVPEEKLFF
TRBV5-6	-	TRBJ2-3	18	few	TGTGCCAGCAGCTCATCATACCCGTATACCCCAAGCACAGATACGCAGTATTTT	CASSSSYPYTPSTDTQYF
TRBV15	TRBD2	TRBJ2-7	17	-	TGTGCCACCAGCAGAACGGGACTAGCAGATTCCTCCTACGAGCAGTACTTC	CATSRTGLADSSYEQYF
TRBV5-1	-	TRBJ2-5	14	-	TGCGCCAGCAGCTTGGGCCAGGGCCAAGAGACCCAGTACTTC	CASSLGQGQETQYF
TRBV7-9	-	TRBJ1-5	13	few	TGTGCCAGCAGCGCAGACAGTCATCAGCCCCAGCATTTT	CASSADSHQPQHF
TRBV7-9	-	TRBJ1-2	11	-	TGTGCCAGCAGCTTATTCTATGGCTACACCTTC	CASSLFYGYTF
TRBV9	TRBD1	TRBJ2-4	18	-	TGTGCCAGCAGCGCCGGGACAGGAGACATTCTAGCCAAAAACATTCAGTACTTC	CASSAGTGDILAKNIQYF
TRBV28	TRBD2	TRBJ2-1	16	-	TGTGCCAGCAGCCCCCAGCGGGAGATGTCCTACAATGAGCAGTTCTTC	CASSPQREMSYNEQFF
TRBV7-2	-	TRBJ2-1	15	-	TGTGCCAGCAGCATAGAAGGTAACTCCTACAATGAGCAGTTCTTC	CASSIEGNSYNEQFF
TRBV5-1	-	TRBJ2-1	15	many	TGCGCCAGCAGACTAACTTTTAGCTCCTACAATGAGCAGTTCTTC	CASRLTFSSYNEQFF
TRBV6-1	-	TRBJ2-7	14	-	TGTGCCAGCAGTGAAGTTGGATGGAGCAACGAGCAGTACTTC	CASSEVGWSNEQYF
TRBV6-6	-	TRBJ1-4	13	-	TGTGCCAGCAAACGGGCGCCTAATGAAAAACTGTTTTTT	CASKRAPNEKLFF
TRBV7-3	-	TRBJ1-1	13	once	TGTGCCAGCAGCCCATCAGTAAACACTGAAGCTTTCTTT	CASSPSVNTEAFF
TRBV5-1	-	TRBJ1-4	13	few	TGCGCCAGCAGCTTGGAGGGTTCTGAAAAACTGTTTTTT	CASSLEGSEKLFF
TRBV29-1	-	TRBJ2-1	16	-	TGCAGCGTTGAAGAGGGAGGGGGAGTCGCCTACAATGAGCAGTTCTTC	CSVEEGGGVAYNEQFF
TRBV18	-	TRBJ2-7	15	few	TGTGCCAGCTCACCAGAGGCTAGAGACAACTTAGAGCAGTACTTC	CASSPEARDNLEQYF
TRBV18	-	TRBJ2-7	15	once	TGTGCCAGCTCACAATCGATGGACAGCACCTACGAGCAGTACTTC	CASSQSMDSTYEQYF
TRBV28	-	TRBJ2-7	14	-	TGTGCCAGCACCCGAATCGAGCCAAACTACGAGCAGTACTTC	CASTRIEPNYEQYF
TRBV2	-	TRBJ2-2	14	-	TGTGCCAGCAGTTGGGACACTCACACCGGGGAGCTGTTTTTT	CASSWDTHTGELFF
TRBV11-2	-	TRBJ2-5	13	-	TGTGCCAGCAGCTTTGGTGGACAAGAGACCCAGTACTTC	CASSFGGQETQYF
TRBV27	TRBD2	TRBJ2-5	15	-	TGTGCCAGCAGTTCGCTAGCGGGAGGGATCGAGACCCAGTACTTC	CASSSLAGGIETQYF